A selection of T cell receptor beta chains follows, all from one sample in a study of cytotoxic CD8 clonotypes in ibrutinib-treated CLL. Clones were sequenced by immunoSEQ multiplex PCR, and TCRdb holds only the in-frame ones, with some missing. The repertoire consists of over 200,000 clones, with nearly 80% occurring once and the leading ten covering roughly 10%. The specimen comprised PBMCs, sampled after 12 months of ibrutinib treatment. Receptor source: a human donor with chronic lymphocytic leukemia. Both conserved end residues are part of each CDR3. The order of the fields is CDR3 length, clone size, J gene, D gene, V gene, CDR3 DNA, CDR3 protein. The D gene is left open where the match is weak. Only some rows state a clone size, as once, few, many or a class for expanded clones.

len: 16
abundance: .
j_gene: TRBJ2-2
d_gene: .
v_gene: TRBV7-6
CDR3nt: TGTGCCAGCAGCCCCCCCATAGGGGGGCAAGGCGGGGAGCTGTTTTTT
CDR3aa: CASSPPIGGQGGELFF

len: 21
abundance: few
j_gene: TRBJ2-2
d_gene: TRBD2
v_gene: TRBV4-1
CDR3nt: TGCGCCAGCAGGCGGTGGGGGTTATCGCTCGGTCTAGCGGGGGACACCGGGGAGCTGTTTTTT
CDR3aa: CASRRWGLSLGLAGDTGELFF

len: 16
abundance: .
j_gene: TRBJ1-5
d_gene: .
v_gene: TRBV7-8
CDR3nt: TGTGCCAGCAGCTTGGGCTTAGGGGGTGGGAATCAGCCCCAGCATTTT
CDR3aa: CASSLGLGGGNQPQHF

len: 16
abundance: .
j_gene: TRBJ2-3
d_gene: .
v_gene: TRBV9
CDR3nt: TGTGCCAGCAGCGTAGACTACGGGATCAGCACAGATACGCAGTATTTT
CDR3aa: CASSVDYGISTDTQYF

len: 19
abundance: few
j_gene: TRBJ2-3
d_gene: TRBD2
v_gene: TRBV9
CDR3nt: TGTGCCAGCAGCGTAGGGTTGGACGGGGGGGCTCTTGGCACAGATACGCAGTATTTT
CDR3aa: CASSVGLDGGALGTDTQYF

len: 15
abundance: .
j_gene: TRBJ2-3
d_gene: .
v_gene: TRBV19
CDR3nt: TGTGCCAGTAGTTCCGGCGGCGGACCCGGCGGTACGCAGTATTTT
CDR3aa: CASSSGGGPGGTQYF

len: 15
abundance: .
j_gene: TRBJ2-5
d_gene: .
v_gene: TRBV14
CDR3nt: TGTGCCAGCAGCCACGGGACGGAGTACCAAGAGACCCAGTACTTC
CDR3aa: CASSHGTEYQETQYF

len: 14
abundance: .
j_gene: TRBJ1-2
d_gene: .
v_gene: TRBV5-8
CDR3nt: TGTGCCAGCAGCTTGGAGTTGGGGTTTTATGGCTACACCTTC
CDR3aa: CASSLELGFYGYTF

len: 16
abundance: .
j_gene: TRBJ1-5
d_gene: .
v_gene: TRBV7-2
CDR3nt: TGTGCCAGCAGCTTAGCGCCAGGGAATAGCAATCAGCCCCAGCATTTT
CDR3aa: CASSLAPGNSNQPQHF

len: 13
abundance: .
j_gene: TRBJ2-5
d_gene: .
v_gene: TRBV19
CDR3nt: TGTGCCAGTAGTATGTTCCAGGCGGGGACCCAGTACTTC
CDR3aa: CASSMFQAGTQYF

len: 13
abundance: few
j_gene: TRBJ1-3
d_gene: .
v_gene: TRBV12-5
CDR3nt: TGTGCTAGTGGTTTGGGGGGTTCGAACACCATATATTTT
CDR3aa: CASGLGGSNTIYF

len: 17
abundance: .
j_gene: TRBJ1-1
d_gene: TRBD1
v_gene: TRBV11-2
CDR3nt: TGTGCCAGCAGCCCGGGACAGGGGGGGATGGGGTACACTGAAGCTTTCTTT
CDR3aa: CASSPGQGGMGYTEAFF

len: 15
abundance: .
j_gene: TRBJ1-4
d_gene: .
v_gene: TRBV4-2
CDR3nt: TGTGCCAGCAGTCCCCCGGGAGGGTCTCGGGAAAAACTGTTTTTT
CDR3aa: CASSPPGGSREKLFF

len: 15
abundance: .
j_gene: TRBJ2-1
d_gene: TRBD2
v_gene: TRBV10-1
CDR3nt: TGCGCCAGCAGTGAGGTTCTAGCGGGAGTGGGTGAGCAGTTCTTC
CDR3aa: CASSEVLAGVGEQFF

len: 15
abundance: few
j_gene: TRBJ1-2
d_gene: TRBD1
v_gene: TRBV5-6
CDR3nt: TGTGCCAGCAGCTTCGGACAGGGTGGGAAGGATGGCTACACCTTC
CDR3aa: CASSFGQGGKDGYTF

len: 16
abundance: .
j_gene: TRBJ1-2
d_gene: TRBD1
v_gene: TRBV28
CDR3nt: TGTGCCAGCAGTGAAGCCGGGACAGGGGGTAACTATGGCTACACCTTC
CDR3aa: CASSEAGTGGNYGYTF

len: 14
abundance: .
j_gene: TRBJ1-4
d_gene: .
v_gene: TRBV27
CDR3nt: TGTGCCACCAAGCTTATGGGGGGGGATGAAAAACTGTTTTTT
CDR3aa: CATKLMGGDEKLFF

len: 17
abundance: once
j_gene: TRBJ1-1
d_gene: TRBD1
v_gene: TRBV4-2
CDR3nt: TGTGCCAGCAGCCAAGTTGCGACAGGGGGCTACAACACTGAAGCTTTCTTT
CDR3aa: CASSQVATGGYNTEAFF

len: 14
abundance: .
j_gene: TRBJ2-1
d_gene: TRBD1
v_gene: TRBV7-2
CDR3nt: TGTGCCAGCAGCTTAAGGGGGCCCTACAATGAGCAGTTCTTC
CDR3aa: CASSLRGPYNEQFF

len: 13
abundance: .
j_gene: TRBJ1-4
d_gene: .
v_gene: TRBV5-1
CDR3nt: TGCGCCAGCAGCTTCGGGACCTCTGGAGAACTGTTTTTT
CDR3aa: CASSFGTSGELFF

len: 14
abundance: .
j_gene: TRBJ2-3
d_gene: .
v_gene: TRBV6-5
CDR3nt: TGTGCCAGCAGTTACCTGACCAGCACAGATACGCAGTATTTT
CDR3aa: CASSYLTSTDTQYF

len: 15
abundance: .
j_gene: TRBJ2-1
d_gene: .
v_gene: TRBV28
CDR3nt: TGTGCCAGCAGTCTTCACCAGGCGCTGGGGGGCGAGGAGTTCTTC
CDR3aa: CASSLHQALGGEEFF

len: 14
abundance: .
j_gene: TRBJ2-1
d_gene: .
v_gene: TRBV28
CDR3nt: TGTGCCAGCAGTTTTCTCCCCTCCTGGGATGAGCAGTTCTTC
CDR3aa: CASSFLPSWDEQFF

len: 16
abundance: .
j_gene: TRBJ1-2
d_gene: .
v_gene: TRBV6-5
CDR3nt: TGTGCCAGCAGTTACTCGAGAATGGGGGGCGCTTATGGCTACACCTTC
CDR3aa: CASSYSRMGGAYGYTF

len: 12
abundance: .
j_gene: TRBJ2-3
d_gene: .
v_gene: TRBV30
CDR3nt: TGTGCCTGGAGCGCAGGCACAGATACGCAGTATTTT
CDR3aa: CAWSAGTDTQYF

len: 13
abundance: .
j_gene: TRBJ2-1
d_gene: .
v_gene: TRBV7-8
CDR3nt: TGTGCCAGCAGCGGAGACATTTACAATGAGCAGTTCTTC
CDR3aa: CASSGDIYNEQFF

len: 15
abundance: .
j_gene: TRBJ1-6
d_gene: .
v_gene: TRBV5-4
CDR3nt: TGTGCCAGCAGCTTGGAGAGCTCCTATAATTCACCCCTCCACTTT
CDR3aa: CASSLESSYNSPLHF